This T cell receptor (beta chain) was identified in a study of chemoradiotherapy in HPV16-positive cancers. Sequencing was performed with immunoSEQ multiplex PCR; in TCRdb, only in-frame clones are kept and a portion is missing. This table holds tens of thousands of clones, around 86% found once. A note on this clone: The antigen is undetermined.

Study-wide findings and caveats: Functional assays defining HPV-specific T cells used only two HPV16-positive patients.

Over chemoradiotherapy, repertoires were sampled more than once. Unmatched junction bases numbered 10, after V lost 5 bases and J lost 4 bases. The CDR3 has 16 residues. CDR1 and CDR2 (germline): SGHVS, FNYEAQ. The sequencing used blood, collected from a patient who underwent chemoradiotherapy. The sequence came from a human donor with HPV-associated anogenital cancer. The rearrangement joins TRBV7-6 to TRBJ2-1, with 8 bases identical to TRBD1. The CDR3 region is CASSPDPTGGYNEQFF. In DNA form, the CDR3 reads TGTGCCAGCAGCCCCGATCCCACAGGGGGATACAATGAGCAGTTCTTC.